The present entry profiles one TCR beta chain with its context. In this sample, this clonotype turned up a few times. Its antigen has not been determined. Base-call qualities are not available, and no considerably larger clone is one nucleotide away. This record comes from a study of T cells after yellow fever vaccination (dated by TCRdb to between 2018 and 2020). As for the study more broadly: The SMART-Seq v4 Ultra Low Input RNA kit was used to prepare libraries from fractions with low cell numbers. Bulk TCR alpha and beta repertoires were sequenced longitudinally to track T-cell clones before and after primary and booster YFV17D yellow fever vaccination. Two healthy male donors, one aged 18 to 30 and one aged 30 to 40 years, made up the cohort. Blood was collected at multiple timepoints before and after primary and secondary immunization, and bulk PBMC replicates and cell subsets were isolated. Here is what the overall study found, with its caveats: Most clones expanded after primary vaccination (96% of CD4 and around nine tenths of CD8) were re-detected after the booster, suggesting that broad memory maintenance occurred. The secondary T-cell response was found to be weaker but faster than the primary response, with a peak reached on day 5 rather than on day 15. FACS-sorted repertoires could contain abundant contaminating clonotypes from the bulk population, so computational filtering was required. Because only a couple of donors were included in the study, the extent to which the findings can be generalized is limited. A small share of clonotypes was detected in both CD4 and CD8 compartments, with the overlap likely arising from convergent recombination.

Taken with the paper, the label for treatment or condition translates to: live attenuated yellow fever vaccine strain. PBMCs were isolated from peripheral blood using a standard Ficoll-Paque protocol. CD4 and CD8 T-cell fractions were isolated with Dynabeads CD4 and CD8 positive selection kits. TriZol was used to extract RNA from bulk PBMCs, CD4 and CD8 fractions, and dextramer-positive and dextramer-negative fractions. Sequenced on an Illumina NovaSeq 6000. Synthesis of TCR cDNA relied on 5'RACE template switching, a step that introduced a universal primer site along with unique molecular identifiers. Priming for cDNA synthesis came from both the TCR alpha and TCR beta constant segments. Two PCR steps were used to amplify libraries, with sample barcodes and sequencing adapters being added in the second step. Sequencing of libraries was done on Illumina HiSeq 2500 (2x100 bp) or NovaSeq (2x150 bp). The study's processing was this. MIGEC was used to demultiplex reads and collapse the reads into UMI consensus sequences, and MiXCR was used for V(D)J alignment. Vaccine-responding clonotypes were defined with edgeR using replicate PBMC samples, requiring FDR below 0.01 and a log2 fold change above 5 up to day 15. Each bulk clonotype was labeled CD4 or CD8 based on which sequenced repertoire, CD4 or CD8, contained the clonotype at higher abundance. TCRdb redid the processing of the public reads, applying fastp at Q25 and MiXCR, and retained in-frame beta chains. Each CDR3 protein appears once, grouped with its most common genes and DNA. None of the V and J calls come from the authors' own analysis; TCRdb made them. The sample data list about 300,000 distinct CDR3 sequences, and 8.7% of these were observed just once. 3% to 4% of the sample is held by the ten biggest clonotypes.

This sequence originates from a man between 18 and 35 years old who received the YFV17D yellow fever vaccine. This specimen was CD4+ T cells sorted from PBMCs, taken 5 days after the yellow fever booster vaccination.

The sequence in DNA is TGTGCCAGCAGCTTGGGAGGACAGGGGGTAGGTTCACCCCTCCACTTT. Its protein is CASSLGGQGVGSPLHF. The rearranged segments are TRBV5-4 and TRBJ1-6, and 10 junctional nucleotides match TRBD1. From its cysteine to its phenylalanine, the CDR3 spans 16 amino acids. Only CDR3 DNA is held: 48 bases, read in frame from base 1. Trimming leaves V shorter by 0 bases and J shorter by 9 bases, with the junction holding 6 bases beyond the gene matches. The germline V gene (reference sequence) yields SGHNT for CDR1 and YYREEE for CDR2.